Below are 18 T cell receptor beta chains sequenced from a single sample in a study of cytomegalovirus exposure and HLA in healthy donors. PCR amplification relied on 60 Vbeta primers (plus 13 Jbeta primers). Some clones are missing from TCRdb's copy, which holds only in-frame ones; the method was immunoSEQ multiplex PCR. The sample contains 80,000 to 95,000 clones, roughly 76% of which appear only once. Sequenced sample: PBMCs. These receptors were collected from a woman aged 30 to 39 in good health and CMV-seronegative.

There are a few counts of this clone. The gene calls are TRBV11-2 and TRBJ1-1; D unresolved. Germline loops: CDR1 SGHAT, CDR2 FQNNGV. V lost 2 bases and J 1 base, leaving 5 bases between the germline ends. CDR3 length: 13 residues. CDR3 DNA: TGTGCCAGCAGCTTACTAGGGAACACTGAAGCTTTCTTT. It specifies CASSLLGNTEAFF.

To note about this clone: An end of the junction does not agree with germline; a read error may underlie this. The chain links TRBV7-7 to TRBJ2-5, with 7 bases lining up with TRBD2. CDR3 length equals 13 residues. Germline values: CDR1 SSHAT, CDR2 FNYEAQ (reference sequence). Here the CDR3 DNA reads TGTGCTAGCAGCTTCCAGCGGGATGAGACCCAGTACTTC. This codes for CASSFQRDETQYF.

This clone was observed once. The chain carries TRBV27 and TRBJ2-6, with a weak D call TRBD1 (5 bases). CDR1 is MNHEY, CDR2 SMNVEV, per germline (reference sequence). Trimming shortened V by 0 bases and J by 5 bases, and 14 bases separated the two germline ends. This CDR3 region has 17 residues. The CDR3 here is CASSLSTRAPRANVLTF. The CDR3 bases are TGTGCCAGCAGTTTATCAACCAGGGCCCCTAGGGCCAACGTCCTGACTTTC.

The rearrangement uses TRBV19 and TRBJ2-6; weak D call: TRBD2 (5 bases). The CDR3 loop spans 14 amino acids. The V end was cut by 6 bases, the J end by 15 bases, with 21 bases between. Germline CDR1 is LNHDA and CDR2 is SQIVND (reference sequence). The CDR3 here is CASRYDGREGGLTF. CDR3 in DNA: TGTGCCAGTAGATATGACGGACGGGAAGGAGGCCTGACTTTC. Full variable domain (remainder filled in from reference TRBV19 and TRBJ2-6): DGGITQSPKYLFRKEGQNVTLSCEQNLNHDAMYWYRQDPGQGLRLIYYSQIVNDFQKGDIAEGYSVSREKKESFPLTVTSAQKNPTAFYLCASRYDGREGGLTFGAGSRLTVL.

This clone has just one count. The V call is TRBV5-1, the J call TRBJ1-2; no firm D call. In germline, CDR1 is SGHRS, CDR2 YFSETQ. With 0 bases removed from V and 0 bases from J, the gap between germline ends came to 6 bases. The CDR3 extends over 14 amino acids. CDR3 bases: TGCGCCAGCAGCTTGGCACAGTCTAACTATGGCTACACCTTC. Its protein product is CASSLAQSNYGYTF.

V gene TRBV21-1 combines with J gene TRBJ2-5; the table's D gene call, TRBD1, was not cross checked with the DNA. TRBV21-1 is a recognized pseudogene. The CDR3 sequence is 12 residues long. CDR3 nucleotide sequence: TGTGCCAGCGCAGGTGCAGGAGAGACCCAGTACTTC. This codes for CASAGAGETQYF.

The CDR3 nucleotides are TGTGCCAGCAGCCGCTTCGCGGGAGACTCAGATACGCAGTATTTT. This sequence encodes CASSRFAGDSDTQYF. This chain links TRBV5-4 with TRBJ2-3, with 7 bases aligning to TRBD2. This CDR3 has 15 residues. Germline values: CDR1 SGHNT, CDR2 YYREEE (reference sequence). J gave up 4 bases and V 4 bases, and 9 bases lay outside the gene matches.

The J gene is TRBJ1-4, the V gene TRBV9, with 10 bases that match TRBD1. From germline, CDR1 is SGDLS and CDR2 YYNGEE. The V gene end was trimmed by 5 bases and the J gene end by 6 bases; junction bases not matched to a gene: 4. The CDR3 has 14 amino acids. The CDR3 bases are TGTGCCAGCAGTGAGGACAGGGGGGATGAAAAACTGTTTTTT. Protein sequence: CASSEDRGDEKLFF.

The chain is built from TRBV19 and TRBJ2-3; D may be TRBD2 (6 bases). Germline V CDR1 and CDR2: LNHDA, SQIVND (reference sequence). V lost 5 bases and J lost 2, with 11 bases in between. This CDR3 has 14 residues. The CDR3 loop is CASSGGIFTDTQYF. The CDR3 region has the DNA TGTGCCAGTAGTGGAGGGATCTTCACAGATACGCAGTATTTT.

The chain has TRBV2 and TRBJ1-4; D unclear. Per the germline V gene, CDR1 is SNHLY and CDR2 is FYNNEI. V lost 7 bases to trimming and J lost 0 bases, with 12 bases between them. This CDR3 contains 15 residues. The CDR3 nucleotides are TGTGCCAGCACGTTTACCGGTGCAACTAATGAAAAACTGTTTTTT. Its protein is CASTFTGATNEKLFF.

The genes are TRBV19 and TRBJ2-2; TRBD2 matches 9 bases. Unmatched junction bases numbered 11, after V lost 4 bases and J lost 5 bases. Germline V lookup: CDR1 LNHDA, CDR2 SQIVND (reference sequence). The CDR3 runs to 17 residues. For the CDR3, the DNA is TGTGCCAGTAGTACCTCGAGGCGGGAGGGCCGAACCGGGGAGCTGTTTTTT. Protein sequence: CASSTSRREGRTGELFF. Using reference TRBV19 and TRBJ2-2 for the parts outside the CDR3, the full variable domain is DGGITQSPKYLFRKEGQNVTLSCEQNLNHDAMYWYRQDPGQGLRLIYYSQIVNDFQKGDIAEGYSVSREKKESFPLTVTSAQKNPTAFYLCASSTSRREGRTGELFFGEGSRLTVL.

This chain joins TRBV28 and TRBJ1-2; no clear D gene. The CDR3 covers 15 residues. Per the germline V gene, CDR1 is MDHEN and CDR2 is SYDVKM. V was pared by 5 bases and J by 0 bases, with 13 bases between. In nucleotides, the CDR3 is TGTGCCAGCAGTGAGGGATCCGATTCTAACTATGGCTACACCTTC. Translating gives CASSEGSDSNYGYTF.

The CDR3 spells CASSFRGNYGYTF. CDR3 coding DNA: TGTGCCAGCAGTTTTCGGGGGAACTATGGCTACACCTTC. The chain couples TRBV28 to TRBJ1-2; a possible D gene is TRBD1 (5 bases). V was pared by 3 bases and J by 2 bases, with 7 bases between. This CDR3 has 13 residues. Germline CDR1 MDHEN, CDR2 SYDVKM.

The chain employs TRBV4-2 and TRBJ2-7, with D possibly TRBD2 on 6 matching bases. The CDR3 has 15 residues. CDR1 is LGHNA, CDR2 YNFKEQ, per germline. Trimming took off 1 base at V and 3 bases at J, with 13 bases between the two ends. The CDR3 spells CASSQAPGAFYEQYF. The CDR3 DNA follows: TGTGCCAGCAGCCAAGCGCCGGGAGCCTTCTACGAGCAGTACTTC.

The chain combines TRBV28 with TRBJ2-7; D perhaps matches TRBD2 (6 bases). CDR3 length equals 14 residues. The V gene's germline CDR1 is MDHEN and CDR2 SYDVKM. Between the trimmed V and J ends, which lost 5 bases and 3 bases, there was a span of 14 bases. The CDR3 spells CASSPQGLVYEQYF. The CDR3 DNA sequence: TGTGCCAGCAGTCCTCAGGGACTGGTCTACGAGCAGTACTTC.

The chain has TRBV28 and TRBJ1-2; 8 bases agree with TRBD1. J was trimmed by 4 bases and V by 3 bases; bases with no gene match: 4. The length of the CDR3 is 14 residues. Germline CDR1 and CDR2: MDHEN and SYDVKM. The CDR3 loop reads CASSFRGQIYGYTF. CDR3 nucleotide sequence: TGTGCCAGCAGTTTCAGGGGGCAAATCTATGGCTACACCTTC.

V and J are TRBV27 and TRBJ2-7; maybe TRBD2 (5 bases). CDR3 size: 14 residues. V was trimmed by 11 bases and J by 7 bases, leaving 24 bases between them. The germline gives CDR1 MNHEY, CDR2 SMNVEV (reference sequence). The CDR3 sequence is CASAVGLLFGEQYF. The CDR3 DNA reads as TGTGCCTCGGCCGTAGGACTCCTCTTTGGTGAGCAGTACTTC.

This chain links TRBV27 with TRBJ1-2, with 7 bases lining up with TRBD1. Unmatched junction bases numbered 12, after V lost 0 bases and J lost 8 bases. The CDR3 sequence is 16 residues long. From germline, CDR1 is MNHEY and CDR2 SMNVEV (reference sequence). The CDR3 here is CASSLSGGQGVEGYTF. CDR3 DNA sequence: TGTGCCAGCAGTTTATCGGGGGGCCAGGGGGTCGAGGGCTACACCTTC.